This T cell receptor (beta chain) was obtained from a study of shared clonotypes between healthy human individuals (dated by TCRdb to 2020 to 2021). Background on the whole study: A couple of women and three men aged 18 to 49 years were included in the cohort. Per donor, three plates each were used for CD4 naive and CD4 memory, two for CD8 naive, and one for CD8 memory. The study deeply sequenced blood TCR repertoires of roughly five healthy adults to estimate repertoire size and the extent of clonotype sharing between individuals. To increase sequencing depth and limit assay-specific biases, different laboratories used diverse techniques to prepare libraries and sequence TCR repertoires. Leukapheresis yielded between about 0.9 and 9.5 billion PBMCs per donor.

General findings and caveats noted by the study authors: Incomplete sequencing was indicated by rarefaction of sorted-subset datasets, despite the large sequencing depth. Naive subsets generally had larger estimated clonotype richness than memory subsets did. Pairwise subsampling led to the expectation that sequencing depth would affect the degree of clonotype sharing among donors. Sampling was restricted to blood, and TCR repertoires in tissues likely differ from the TCR repertoires found in blood. Sharing across several donors was observed for approximately 5% of naive CD4, 3% to 4% of naive CD8, 2% to 2.5% of memory CD4, and roughly 0.43% of memory CD8 clonotypes. The small number of donors limited the genetic and exposure-history diversity represented. Clonotypes shared by all four sorted-subset donors showed higher generation probabilities than non-shared clonotypes.

TCR CDR3 regions were amplified from genomic DNA by multiplex PCR using the deep immunoSEQ assay. For each cell subset, the extracted genomic DNA was distributed evenly across all wells of several immunoSEQ 96-well plates, and each plate served as one replicate. For sorted subsets, each replicate PCR was loaded with approximately 200 ng genomic DNA, equivalent to about 33,000 T cell genomes. The purified libraries were quantified using a Qubit 3.0 fluorometer, sized with a Bioanalyzer 2100, and then quantified again using the KAPA Library Quantification kit. A separate single-read 150-cycle Illumina NextSeq 550 flow cell was used to sequence each immunoSEQ 96-well plate. The authors' analysis ran thus. Because only junctional sequences without quality scores were contained in the immunoSEQ output, filtering matching that applied to full-length reads could not be performed. Sequences were annotated with PyIR, a Python wrapper for IgBLAST v1.9, using IMGT germline references to assign V/J genes and CDR3. Reads were filtered out if the reads had weak V/J assignments (E-value above 1e-6), no CDR3, stop codons, out-of-frame junctions, or ambiguous translated residues. A V3J clonotype was defined by an identical inferred V gene, J gene, and CDR3 amino acid sequence. Percentage overlap between repertoires was computed as shared unique clonotypes divided by the size of the smaller repertoire. RTK rarefaction, the Chao1 estimator, and Recon v2.1 estimates of unobserved clonotypes were used to assess repertoire richness. Generation probabilities were computed with OLGA for all TCRbeta clonotypes obtained by the gDNA method from a handful of donors. Entries here come from immuneACCESS through TCRdb and include only in-frame sequences with V and J called. Some clones fail to appear in such tables; in the studies checked, an unresolved V gene covers under half of the shortfall, and the cause of the remainder is unknown. V, J and clone size are those of that table, while D and trimming were read from the DNA. The sample table records some 2.1 million clones; just over 90% of these occur just once. The ten biggest clones cover under 2% of the sample.

About this clone itself: It has no known antigen specificity. The record has no base qualities; no much larger clone is one base away.

CD8 naive samples were CD45RO-negative cells positively selected for CCR7, giving a CD45RA+CCR7+ population that excluded TemRA cells. Healthy HIV-negative adults with no recently reported acute infections or vaccinations were included as donors. Only Caucasian adults living in Nashville, Tennessee, USA were represented among the donors. After blood collection by leukapheresis, PBMCs were isolated using Ficoll-Histopaque density gradient centrifugation and then cryopreserved in the vapor phase of liquid nitrogen. Analytical flow cytometry was used to check the purity and quantity of every magnetically sorted T cell population. Each sorted fraction had its genomic DNA isolated and then quantified by UV absorbance on a Nanodrop 2000c. This receptor was identified in a man younger than 35 in good health. Some clones in this sample may be carry-over from other donors' samples. The specimen was naive CD8+ T cells from PBMCs. The meaning of the sample's cell subset or site label: CD45RA+CCR7+.

The nucleotide sequence reads TGTGCCAGCAGTTACGAGGCGATAGGGCCCTACGAGCAGTACTTC. Translation gives CASSYEAIGPYEQYF. The chain employs TRBV6-5 and TRBJ2-7; too little of a D gene remains to name it. Including the terminal cysteine and phenylalanine, the CDR3 comprises 15 residues. Only the CDR3 portion is preserved as DNA: 45 bases, with reading frame beginning at the first base. The germline V gene encodes CDR1 MNHEY and CDR2 SVGAGI. A distance of 13 bases separates the germline ends of V and J, which lose 2 bases and 2 bases respectively.